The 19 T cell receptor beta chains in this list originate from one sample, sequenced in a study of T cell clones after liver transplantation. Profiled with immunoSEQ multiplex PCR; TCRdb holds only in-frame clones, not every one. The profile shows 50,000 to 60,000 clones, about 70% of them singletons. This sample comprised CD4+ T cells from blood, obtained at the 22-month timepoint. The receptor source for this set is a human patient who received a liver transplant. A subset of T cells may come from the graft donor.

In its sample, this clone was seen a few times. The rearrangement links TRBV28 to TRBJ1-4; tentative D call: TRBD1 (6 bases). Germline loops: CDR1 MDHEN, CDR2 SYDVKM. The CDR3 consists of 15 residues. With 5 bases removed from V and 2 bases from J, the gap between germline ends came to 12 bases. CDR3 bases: TGTGCCAGCAGTGAACAGGGCTCCACTAATGAAAAACTGTTTTTT. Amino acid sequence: CASSEQGSTNEKLFF.

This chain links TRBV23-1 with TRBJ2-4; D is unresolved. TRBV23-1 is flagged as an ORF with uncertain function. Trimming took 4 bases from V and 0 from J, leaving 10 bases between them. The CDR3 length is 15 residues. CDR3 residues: CASSRRKVAKNIQYF. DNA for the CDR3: TGCGCCAGCAGTCGCAGAAAAGTAGCCAAAAACATTCAGTACTTC.

The CDR3 region has the DNA TGTGCTAGCTCCGCTGACTCCTACAATGAGCAGTTCTTC. Translating gives CASSADSYNEQFF. The gene calls are TRBV7-7 and TRBJ2-1; D uncertain. This CDR3 spans 13 amino acids. The germline gives CDR1 SSHAT, CDR2 FNYEAQ (reference sequence).

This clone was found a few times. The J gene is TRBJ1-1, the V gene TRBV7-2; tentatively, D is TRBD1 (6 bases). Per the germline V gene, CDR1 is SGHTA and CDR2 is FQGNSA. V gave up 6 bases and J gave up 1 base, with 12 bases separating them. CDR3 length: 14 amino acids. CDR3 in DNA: TGTGCCAGCAGTAGGGGGGGTTCGAACACTGAAGCTTTCTTT. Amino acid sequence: CASSRGGSNTEAFF. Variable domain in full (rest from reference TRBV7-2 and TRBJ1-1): GAGVSQSPSNKVTEKGKDVELRCDPISGHTALYWYRQSLGQGLEFLIYFQGNSAPDKSGLPSDRFSAERTGGSVSTLTIQRTQQEDSAVYLCASSRGGSNTEAFFGQGTRLTVV.

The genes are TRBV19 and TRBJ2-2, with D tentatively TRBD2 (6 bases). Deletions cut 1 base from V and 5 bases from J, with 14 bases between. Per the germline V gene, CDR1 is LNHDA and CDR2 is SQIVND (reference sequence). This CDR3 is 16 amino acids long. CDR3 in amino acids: CASSIAGSVLTGELFF. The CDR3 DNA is TGTGCCAGTAGTATAGCCGGGAGTGTCCTAACCGGGGAGCTGTTTTTT.

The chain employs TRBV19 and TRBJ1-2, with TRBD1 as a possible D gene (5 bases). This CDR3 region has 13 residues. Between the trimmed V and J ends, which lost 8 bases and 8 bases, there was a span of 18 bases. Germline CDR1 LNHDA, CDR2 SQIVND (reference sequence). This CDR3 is CASEVGREGGYTF. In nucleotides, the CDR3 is TGTGCCAGTGAGGTGGGGCGAGAAGGCGGCTACACCTTC.

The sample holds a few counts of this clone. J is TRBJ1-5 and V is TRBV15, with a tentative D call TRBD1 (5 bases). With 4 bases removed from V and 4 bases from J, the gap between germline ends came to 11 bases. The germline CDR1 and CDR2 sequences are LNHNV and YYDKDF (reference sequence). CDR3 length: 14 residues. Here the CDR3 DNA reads TGTGCCACCAGCATGAGGAGGGGAAATCAGCCCCAGCATTTT. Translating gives CATSMRRGNQPQHF.

CDR3: CSVDSAAETQYF. The CDR3, as DNA: TGCAGCGTCGATTCGGCTGCAGAGACCCAGTACTTC. The chain uses TRBV29-1 and TRBJ2-5, with unresolved D. Germline lookup yields CDR1 SQVTM and CDR2 ANQGSEA. CDR3 length: 12 amino acids. The germline V and J ends were trimmed by 6 bases and 4 bases, with 12 bases remaining between them.

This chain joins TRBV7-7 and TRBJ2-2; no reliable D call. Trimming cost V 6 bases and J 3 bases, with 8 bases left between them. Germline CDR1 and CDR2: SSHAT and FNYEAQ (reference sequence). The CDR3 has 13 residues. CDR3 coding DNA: TGTGCCAGCAGACAATCCGACACCGGGGAGCTGTTTTTT. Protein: CASRQSDTGELFF.

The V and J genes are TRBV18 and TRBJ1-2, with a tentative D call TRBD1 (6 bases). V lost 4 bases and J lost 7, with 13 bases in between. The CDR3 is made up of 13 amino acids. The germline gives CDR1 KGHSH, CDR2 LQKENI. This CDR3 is CASSRQDSSGYTF. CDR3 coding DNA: TGTGCCAGCTCACGACAGGACAGTTCTGGCTACACCTTC.

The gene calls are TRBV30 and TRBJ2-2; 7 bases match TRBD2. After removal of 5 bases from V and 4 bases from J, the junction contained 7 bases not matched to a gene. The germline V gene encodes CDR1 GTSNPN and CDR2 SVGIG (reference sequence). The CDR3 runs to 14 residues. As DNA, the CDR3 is TGTGCCTGGGTTGTAGCGGGCTCCACCGGGGAGCTGTTTTTT. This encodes CAWVVAGSTGELFF. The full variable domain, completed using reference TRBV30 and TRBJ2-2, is SQTIHQWPATLVQPVGSPLSLECTVEGTSNPNLYWYRQAAGRGLQLLFYSVGIGQISSEVPQNLSASRPQDRQFILSSKKLLLSDSGFYLCAWVVAGSTGELFFGEGSRLTVL.

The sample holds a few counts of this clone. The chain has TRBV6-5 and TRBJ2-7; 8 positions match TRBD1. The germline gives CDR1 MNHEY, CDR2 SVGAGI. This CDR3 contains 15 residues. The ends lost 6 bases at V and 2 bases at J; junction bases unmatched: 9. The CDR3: CASSRNSGGPYEQYF. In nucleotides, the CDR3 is TGTGCCAGCAGCCGGAATTCAGGGGGCCCCTACGAGCAGTACTTC.

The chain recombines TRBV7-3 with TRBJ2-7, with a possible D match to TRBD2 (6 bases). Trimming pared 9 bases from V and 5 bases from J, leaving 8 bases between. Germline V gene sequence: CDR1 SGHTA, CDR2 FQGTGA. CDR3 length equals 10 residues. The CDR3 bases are TGTGCCAGGCCGGGGGACGAGCAGTACTTC. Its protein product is CARPGDEQYF. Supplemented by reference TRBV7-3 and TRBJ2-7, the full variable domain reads GAGVSQTPSNKVTEKGKYVELRCDPISGHTALYWYRQSLGQGPEFLIYFQGTGAADDSGLPNDRFFAVRPEGSVSTLKIQRTERGDSAVYLCARPGDEQYFGPGTRLTVT.

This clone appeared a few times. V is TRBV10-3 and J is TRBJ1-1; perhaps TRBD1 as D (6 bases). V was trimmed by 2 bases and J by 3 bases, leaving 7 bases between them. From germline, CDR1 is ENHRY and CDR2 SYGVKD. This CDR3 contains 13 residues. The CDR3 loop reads CAISETGYTEAFF. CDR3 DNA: TGTGCCATCAGTGAGACAGGGTACACTGAAGCTTTCTTT.

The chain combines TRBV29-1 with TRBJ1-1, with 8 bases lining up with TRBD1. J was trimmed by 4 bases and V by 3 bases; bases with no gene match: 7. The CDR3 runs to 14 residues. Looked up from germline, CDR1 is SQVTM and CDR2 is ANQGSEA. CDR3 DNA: TGCAGCGTTGATCTTTCGACAGGGGCCACTGAAGCTTTCTTT. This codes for CSVDLSTGATEAFF.

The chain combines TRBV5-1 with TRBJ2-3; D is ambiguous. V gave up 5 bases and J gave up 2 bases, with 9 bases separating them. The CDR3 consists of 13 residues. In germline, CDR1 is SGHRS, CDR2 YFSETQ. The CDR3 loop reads CASSGVLTDTQYF. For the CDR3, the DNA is TGCGCCAGCAGTGGAGTTCTCACAGATACGCAGTATTTT.

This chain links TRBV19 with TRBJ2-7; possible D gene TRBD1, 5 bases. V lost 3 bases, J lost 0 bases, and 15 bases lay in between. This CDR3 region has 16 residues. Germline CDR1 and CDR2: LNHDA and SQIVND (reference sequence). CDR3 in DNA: TGTGCCAGTAGTATCCAAAATTCAGGGTCCTCCTACGAGCAGTACTTC. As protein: CASSIQNSGSSYEQYF.

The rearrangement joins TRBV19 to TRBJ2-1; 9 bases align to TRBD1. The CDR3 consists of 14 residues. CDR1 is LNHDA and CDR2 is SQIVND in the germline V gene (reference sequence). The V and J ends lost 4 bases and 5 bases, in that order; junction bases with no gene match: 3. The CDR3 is CASSKTGGDNEQFF. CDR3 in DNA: TGTGCCAGTAGTAAGACAGGGGGAGACAATGAGCAGTTCTTC.

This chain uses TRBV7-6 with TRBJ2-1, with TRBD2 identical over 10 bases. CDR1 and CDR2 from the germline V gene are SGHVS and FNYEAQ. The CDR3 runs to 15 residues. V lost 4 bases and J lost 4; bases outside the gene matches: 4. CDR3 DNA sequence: TGTGCCAGCAGCTCCAAGCGGGGGGGATACAATGAGCAGTTCTTC. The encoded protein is CASSSKRGGYNEQFF.